A selection of T cell receptor beta chains follows, all from one sample in a study of blood T cells in healthy people across ages. Each CDR3 protein gets one entry after TCRdb re-called the 5' RACE reads with MiXCR. The table shows roughly 1.4 million distinct CDR3 sequences, with 59% occurring only once. Sequenced: blood. These receptors all stem from a young man in good health. CDR3s include the opening cysteine and the closing phenylalanine or tryptophan. Fields, in order: J gene, clone size, V gene, D gene, CDR3 protein, CDR3 DNA. A D gene is named only where the DNA matches it firmly. Clone size is shown for a subset of rows, as once, few, many or a class of expanded clone.

J: TRBJ2-5
size: once
V: TRBV11-2
D: TRBD1
CDR3: CASSFSHGQDQETQYF
DNA: TGTGCCAGCAGCTTTTCCCACGGACAGGACCAAGAGACCCAGTACTTC

J: TRBJ2-7
size: .
V: TRBV7-2
D: TRBD2
CDR3: CASSATGGVVYEQYF
DNA: TGTGCCAGCAGCGCTACGGGGGGGGTAGTCTACGAGCAGTACTTC

J: TRBJ2-3
size: .
V: TRBV6-1
D: TRBD1
CDR3: CASSDRTGTTDTQYF
DNA: TGTGCCAGCAGTGATAGGACAGGGACCACAGATACGCAGTATTTT

J: TRBJ1-2
size: .
V: TRBV12-5
D: TRBD1
CDR3: CASAIAGQGRGGYTF
DNA: TGTGCTAGTGCCATTGCGGGACAGGGTAGAGGCGGCTACACCTTC

J: TRBJ2-2
size: few
V: TRBV6-1
D: .
CDR3: CASSIRIDTGELFF
DNA: TGTGCCAGCAGTATCCGCATCGACACCGGGGAGCTGTTTTTT

J: TRBJ2-7
size: .
V: TRBV2
D: .
CDR3: CASKLVEKSYEQYF
DNA: TGTGCCAGCAAACTAGTCGAAAAGTCCTACGAGCAGTACTTC

J: TRBJ2-3
size: .
V: TRBV6-1
D: .
CDR3: CASLLGTRGTDTQYF
DNA: TGTGCCAGTCTGTTAGGGACAAGGGGCACAGATACGCAGTATTTT

J: TRBJ1-5
size: .
V: TRBV20-1
D: TRBD1
CDR3: CSATGQGGDQPQHF
DNA: TGCAGTGCTACTGGACAGGGGGGGGATCAGCCCCAGCATTTT

J: TRBJ1-1
size: .
V: TRBV7-2
D: .
CDR3: CASRPPGGEAFF
DNA: TGTGCCAGCAGACCCCCGGGGGGTGAAGCTTTCTTT

J: TRBJ2-3
size: .
V: TRBV29-1
D: .
CDR3: CSAGRLLRQDTQYF
DNA: TGCAGCGCCGGCCGCCTACTTCGGCAAGATACGCAGTATTTT

J: TRBJ2-5
size: once
V: TRBV20-1
D: TRBD2
CDR3: CSARDGREAGETQYF
DNA: TGCAGTGCTAGAGATGGGCGGGAGGCAGGAGAGACCCAGTACTTC

J: TRBJ2-3
size: many
V: TRBV6-5
D: .
CDR3: CASSYTGIWGSTDTQYF
DNA: TGTGCCAGCAGTTATACGGGAATTTGGGGCTCCACAGATACGCAGTATTTT

J: TRBJ2-7
size: .
V: TRBV3-1
D: TRBD2
CDR3: CASSQYGRLAASYEQYF
DNA: TGTGCCAGCAGCCAATACGGGAGACTAGCGGCTTCCTACGAGCAGTACTTC

J: TRBJ2-6
size: .
V: TRBV12-3/TRBV12-4
D: .
CDR3: CASSPHTGSKANVLTF
DNA: TGTGCCAGCAGTCCCCACACAGGGTCCAAGGCCAACGTCCTGACTTTC

J: TRBJ1-2
size: few
V: TRBV29-1
D: .
CDR3: CSVDSTTRTYYGYTF
DNA: TGCAGCGTTGACTCAACGACCAGAACCTACTATGGCTACACCTTC

J: TRBJ2-7
size: .
V: TRBV20-1
D: .
CDR3: CSAPRSLGYEQYF
DNA: TGCAGTGCCCCCAGGTCCTTGGGTTACGAGCAGTACTTC

J: TRBJ2-3
size: .
V: TRBV28
D: .
CDR3: CASTVGREFGDTQYF
DNA: TGTGCCAGCACCGTGGGCCGCGAATTTGGAGATACGCAGTATTTT

J: TRBJ1-2
size: .
V: TRBV29-1
D: .
CDR3: CSVRRQERSGGYTF
DNA: TGCAGCGTTCGGCGACAGGAACGGTCGGGTGGCTACACCTTC

J: TRBJ2-3
size: few
V: TRBV29-1
D: TRBD2
CDR3: CSVEFLAGGSLLDTQYF
DNA: TGCAGCGTTGAGTTCCTAGCGGGGGGGTCTTTGTTGGATACGCAGTATTTT

J: TRBJ2-3
size: few
V: TRBV2
D: TRBD2
CDR3: CASSEASRLAGITQYF
DNA: TGTGCCAGCAGTGAAGCCTCAAGGCTAGCGGGAATCACGCAGTATTTT

J: TRBJ2-3
size: .
V: TRBV4-2
D: .
CDR3: CASSPPSGDTQYF
DNA: TGTGCCAGCAGCCCCCCCTCAGGGGATACGCAGTATTTT

J: TRBJ2-3
size: few
V: TRBV4-1
D: .
CDR3: CASSHPPRGDTQYF
DNA: TGCGCCAGCAGCCATCCCCCTAGGGGGGATACGCAGTATTTT

J: TRBJ2-1
size: .
V: TRBV20-1
D: .
CDR3: CSAGSGFSYNEQFF
DNA: TGCAGTGCCGGGAGCGGGTTCTCCTACAATGAGCAGTTCTTC

J: TRBJ2-7
size: .
V: TRBV27
D: .
CDR3: CASSFTATYEQYF
DNA: TGTGCCAGCAGTTTCACAGCCACCTACGAGCAGTACTTC

J: TRBJ2-5
size: few
V: TRBV15
D: .
CDR3: CATSRDSGPQYF
DNA: TGTGCCACCAGCAGAGACTCCGGGCCCCAGTACTTC

J: TRBJ2-7
size: .
V: TRBV6-5
D: TRBD1
CDR3: CASSYKDRGPYEQYF
DNA: TGTGCCAGCAGTTACAAGGACAGGGGACCCTACGAGCAGTACTTC

J: TRBJ2-5
size: .
V: TRBV10-3
D: .
CDR3: CAISESNGQETQYF
DNA: TGTGCCATCAGTGAGTCGAACGGCCAAGAGACCCAGTACTTC

J: TRBJ2-2
size: .
V: TRBV6-5
D: TRBD2
CDR3: CASRAGVGELFF
DNA: TGTGCCAGCAGGGCGGGAGTTGGGGAGCTGTTTTTT

J: TRBJ2-5
size: few
V: TRBV4-1
D: TRBD1
CDR3: CASSQPGQGGETQYF
DNA: TGCGCCAGCAGCCAACCGGGACAGGGGGGCGAGACCCAGTACTTC

J: TRBJ1-5
size: .
V: TRBV2
D: .
CDR3: CASRDINTQPQHF
DNA: TGTGCCAGCCGGGACATTAATACTCAGCCCCAGCATTTT

J: TRBJ1-5
size: .
V: TRBV6-2/TRBV6-3
D: .
CDR3: CASSRGNQPKHF
DNA: TGTGCCAGCAGCAGGGGCAATCAGCCCAAGCATTTT

J: TRBJ2-5
size: .
V: TRBV12-3/TRBV12-4
D: TRBD2
CDR3: CASSIERGDYGQYF
DNA: TGTGCCAGCAGCATAGAGCGGGGGGACTACGGGCAGTACTTC

J: TRBJ2-3
size: .
V: TRBV4-2
D: .
CDR3: CASSGGRQDTQYF
DNA: TGTGCCAGCAGTGGTGGGAGGCAAGATACGCAGTATTTT

J: TRBJ2-1
size: .
V: TRBV6-5
D: TRBD1
CDR3: CASSYSGTGANEQFF
DNA: TGTGCCAGCAGTTACTCAGGGACAGGGGCGAATGAGCAGTTCTTC

J: TRBJ2-1
size: .
V: TRBV7-9
D: .
CDR3: CASSLVPTGNEQFF
DNA: TGTGCCAGCAGCTTAGTGCCTACGGGAAATGAGCAGTTCTTC

J: TRBJ2-7
size: .
V: TRBV6-5
D: TRBD1
CDR3: CASSYSYPRTGDYEQYF
DNA: TGTGCCAGCAGTTACTCGTATCCTCGGACAGGGGACTACGAGCAGTACTTC

J: TRBJ2-5
size: .
V: TRBV4-1
D: .
CDR3: CASSQDGLPYQETQYF
DNA: TGCGCCAGCAGCCAAGATGGCCTACCCTACCAAGAGACCCAGTACTTC

J: TRBJ2-2
size: .
V: TRBV10-3
D: TRBD2
CDR3: CAISVGTSGNVLRGGELFF
DNA: TGTGCCATCAGTGTCGGGACTAGCGGAAACGTCCTTCGGGGCGGGGAGCTGTTTTTT

J: TRBJ1-2
size: few
V: TRBV7-9
D: TRBD1
CDR3: CASSLARDRGYGYTF
DNA: TGTGCCAGCAGCTTAGCCCGGGACAGGGGGTATGGCTACACCTTC

J: TRBJ1-5
size: .
V: TRBV27
D: .
CDR3: CASSYAARRGQPQHF
DNA: TGTGCCAGCAGTTATGCGGCCCGCCGGGGTCAGCCCCAGCATTTT

J: TRBJ2-4
size: few
V: TRBV9
D: TRBD2
CDR3: CASSETLAGHIQYF
DNA: TGTGCCAGCAGCGAGACACTAGCGGGACACATTCAGTACTTC

J: TRBJ2-1
size: .
V: TRBV10-3
D: TRBD1
CDR3: CAISSGGGNEQFF
DNA: TGTGCCATCAGCTCAGGGGGCGGCAATGAGCAGTTCTTC

J: TRBJ2-5
size: .
V: TRBV2
D: TRBD1
CDR3: CASSEVQGAREQYF
DNA: TGTGCCAGCAGTGAAGTACAGGGGGCGAGGGAGCAGTACTTC

J: TRBJ1-1
size: .
V: TRBV10-3
D: .
CDR3: CAISEDVNTEAFF
DNA: TGTGCCATCAGTGAGGATGTAAACACTGAAGCTTTCTTT

J: TRBJ1-2
size: .
V: TRBV7-9
D: .
CDR3: CASSLAADNYGYTF
DNA: TGTGCCAGCAGCTTAGCGGCAGATAACTATGGCTACACCTTC

J: TRBJ2-1
size: .
V: TRBV6-5
D: .
CDR3: CASSYGGHNEQFF
DNA: TGTGCCAGCAGTTACGGGGGCCACAATGAGCAGTTCTTC

J: TRBJ2-2
size: .
V: TRBV14
D: .
CDR3: CATPWRRGTGELFF
DNA: TGTGCCACTCCCTGGAGGAGGGGCACCGGGGAGCTGTTTTTT

J: TRBJ1-2
size: .
V: TRBV6-2/TRBV6-3
D: TRBD1
CDR3: CASSNTGVYGYTF
DNA: TGTGCCAGCAGCAACACAGGGGTTTATGGCTACACCTTC

J: TRBJ1-2
size: many
V: TRBV20-1
D: TRBD1
CDR3: CSALTGNYGYTF
DNA: TGCAGTGCTTTGACAGGGAACTATGGCTACACCTTC

J: TRBJ2-7
size: .
V: TRBV14
D: TRBD1
CDR3: CASSQSPGQGESYEQYF
DNA: TGTGCCAGCAGCCAAAGTCCGGGACAGGGAGAATCCTACGAGCAGTACTTC

J: TRBJ2-5
size: many
V: TRBV20-1
D: .
CDR3: CSARPQETQYF
DNA: TGCAGTGCTAGACCACAAGAGACCCAGTACTTC

J: TRBJ2-7
size: .
V: TRBV6-2/TRBV6-3
D: .
CDR3: CASSYSVTGTESYEQYF
DNA: TGTGCCAGCAGTTACTCTGTGACCGGGACGGAATCCTACGAGCAGTACTTC

J: TRBJ2-1
size: few
V: TRBV7-9
D: .
CDR3: CASSPRGRNEQFF
DNA: TGTGCCAGCAGCCCTCGGGGAAGGAATGAGCAGTTCTTC

J: TRBJ2-7
size: once
V: TRBV4-3
D: TRBD1
CDR3: CASRPTGQYYEQYF
DNA: TGCGCCAGCAGGCCGACGGGACAGTACTACGAGCAGTACTTC

J: TRBJ2-7
size: few
V: TRBV27
D: .
CDR3: CASRTASSYEQYF
DNA: TGTGCCAGCAGGACAGCCTCCTCCTACGAGCAGTACTTC

J: TRBJ2-7
size: .
V: TRBV7-2
D: .
CDR3: CASLKDSSYNEQYF
DNA: TGTGCCAGCCTCAAGGACAGCTCCTACAATGAGCAGTACTTC

J: TRBJ2-3
size: .
V: TRBV5-1
D: .
CDR3: CASSLVMSLSSSTDTQYF
DNA: TGCGCCAGCAGCTTGGTAATGTCACTGAGTTCTAGCACAGATACGCAGTATTTT